This entry concerns a single T cell receptor (beta chain). Its antigen is currently unknown. One junction end does not reproduce the germline sequence, and a read error may be involved. This sample is drawn from a study of tumor and adjacent non-tumor tissue in lung cancer. Turning to the study itself: On average, productive TCRbeta reads reached a few million per sample.

Findings of the study overall: Tumor tissue had significantly higher TCR diversity than normal lung.

This sample's RNA came from whole unsorted tissue. Distant lung tissue was collected more than 3 cm away from the tumor edge. Donors were chemotherapy-naive, newly diagnosed lung cancer surgical patients in China, August–late 2014. A modified ARM-PCR protocol with three rounds of nested PCR amplified TCRbeta. Each CDR3 protein is one row after TCRdb ran MiXCR on the multiplex PCR reads. This table holds 90,000 to 100,000 distinct CDR3 sequences, 80% found once. Sequencing was performed on distant non-tumor lung tissue. This clonotype was obtained from a man aged 55 to 70 with small cell lung cancer.

DNA for the CDR3: TGTGCCAGCAGTTACCGGGCAGGGGATGCAGATACGCATTATTTT. Translation: CASSYRAGDADTHYF. V usage is TRBV6-5 and J usage is TRBJ2-3; D perhaps matches TRBD1 (6 bases). The CDR3 length is 15 residues. Germline CDR1 and CDR2: MNHEY and SVGAGI.